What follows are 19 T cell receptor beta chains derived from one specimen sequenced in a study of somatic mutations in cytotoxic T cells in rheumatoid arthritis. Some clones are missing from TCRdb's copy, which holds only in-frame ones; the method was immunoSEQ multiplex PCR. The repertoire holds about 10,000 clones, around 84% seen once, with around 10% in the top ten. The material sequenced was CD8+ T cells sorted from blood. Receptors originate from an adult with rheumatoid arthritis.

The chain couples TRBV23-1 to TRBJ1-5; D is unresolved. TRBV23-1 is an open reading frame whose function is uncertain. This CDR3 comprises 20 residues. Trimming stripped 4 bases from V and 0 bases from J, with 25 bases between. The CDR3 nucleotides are TGCGCCAGCAGTCGCAAAGTCGCGGAATCTGAAACCCTTAGCAATCAGCCCCAGCATTTT. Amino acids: CASSRKVAESETLSNQPQHF.

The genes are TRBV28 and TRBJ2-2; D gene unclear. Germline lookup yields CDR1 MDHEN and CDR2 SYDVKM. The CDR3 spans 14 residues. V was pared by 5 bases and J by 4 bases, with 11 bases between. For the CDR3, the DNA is TGTGCCAGCAGTCCCCGACTGACCACCGGGGAGCTGTTTTTT. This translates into CASSPRLTTGELFF.

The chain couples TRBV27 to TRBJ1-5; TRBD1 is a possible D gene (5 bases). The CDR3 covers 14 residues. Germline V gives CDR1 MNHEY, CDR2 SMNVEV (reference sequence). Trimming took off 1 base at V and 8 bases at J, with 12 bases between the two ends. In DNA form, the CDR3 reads TGTGCCAGCAGTTTATTTGCAGGGACGGAGCCCCAGCATTTT. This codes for CASSLFAGTEPQHF.

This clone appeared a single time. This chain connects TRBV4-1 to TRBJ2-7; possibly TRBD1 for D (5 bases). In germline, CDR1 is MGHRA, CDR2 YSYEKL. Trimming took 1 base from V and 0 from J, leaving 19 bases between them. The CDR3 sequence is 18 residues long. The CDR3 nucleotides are TGCGCCAGCAGCCAAGGGACACGCGGTGGGCAGAGCTCCTACGAGCAGTACTTC. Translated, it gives CASSQGTRGGQSSYEQYF.

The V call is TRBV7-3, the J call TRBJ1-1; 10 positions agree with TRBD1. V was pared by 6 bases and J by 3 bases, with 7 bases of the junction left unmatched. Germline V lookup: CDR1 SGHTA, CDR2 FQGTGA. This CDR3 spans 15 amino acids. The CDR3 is CASSCPGTGDTEAFF. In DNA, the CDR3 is TGTGCCAGCAGTTGCCCCGGGACAGGGGACACTGAAGCTTTCTTT.

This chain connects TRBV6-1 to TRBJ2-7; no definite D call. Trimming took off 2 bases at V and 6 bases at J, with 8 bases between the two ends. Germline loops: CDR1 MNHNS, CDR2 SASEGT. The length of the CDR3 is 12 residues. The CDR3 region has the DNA TGTGCCAGCAGTGAATATTGGGGCGAGCAGTACTTC. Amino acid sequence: CASSEYWGEQYF.

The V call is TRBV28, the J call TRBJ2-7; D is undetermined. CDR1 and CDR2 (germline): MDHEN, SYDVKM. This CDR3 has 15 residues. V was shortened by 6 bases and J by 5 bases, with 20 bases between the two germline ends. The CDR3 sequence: CASSGIAANIDEQYF. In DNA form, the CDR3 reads TGTGCCAGCAGCGGAATAGCAGCTAATATCGACGAGCAGTACTTC.

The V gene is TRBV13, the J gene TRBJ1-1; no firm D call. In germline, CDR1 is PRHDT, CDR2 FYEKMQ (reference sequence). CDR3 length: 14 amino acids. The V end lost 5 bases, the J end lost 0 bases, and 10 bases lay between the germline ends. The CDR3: CASSIGRVNTEAFF. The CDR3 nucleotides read TGTGCCAGCAGCATCGGACGGGTGAACACTGAAGCTTTCTTT.

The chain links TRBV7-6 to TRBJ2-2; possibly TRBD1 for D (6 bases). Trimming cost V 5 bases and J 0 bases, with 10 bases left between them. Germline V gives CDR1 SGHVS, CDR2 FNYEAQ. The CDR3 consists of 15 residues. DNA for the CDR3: TGTGCCAGCAGCCACGGACAGACGAACACCGGGGAGCTGTTTTTT. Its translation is CASSHGQTNTGELFF. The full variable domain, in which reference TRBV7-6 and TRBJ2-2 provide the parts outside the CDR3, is GAGVSQSPRYKVTKRGQDVALRCDPISGHVSLYWYRQALGQGPEFLTYFNYEAQQDKSGLPNDRFSAERPEGSISTLTIQRTEQRDSAMYRCASSHGQTNTGELFFGEGSRLTVL.

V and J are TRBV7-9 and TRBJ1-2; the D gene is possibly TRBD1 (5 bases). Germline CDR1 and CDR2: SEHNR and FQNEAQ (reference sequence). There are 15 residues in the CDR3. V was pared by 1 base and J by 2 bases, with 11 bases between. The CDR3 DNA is TGTGCCAGCAGCTTAGATCGCAGGGCCAACTATGGCTACACCTTC. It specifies CASSLDRRANYGYTF.

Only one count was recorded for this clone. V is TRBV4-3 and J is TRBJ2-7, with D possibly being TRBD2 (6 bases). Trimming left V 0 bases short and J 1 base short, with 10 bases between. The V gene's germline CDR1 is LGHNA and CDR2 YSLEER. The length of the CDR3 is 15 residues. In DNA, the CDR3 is TGCGCCAGCAGCCAAGATTGGGACTGGTCCTACGAGCAGTACTTC. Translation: CASSQDWDWSYEQYF.

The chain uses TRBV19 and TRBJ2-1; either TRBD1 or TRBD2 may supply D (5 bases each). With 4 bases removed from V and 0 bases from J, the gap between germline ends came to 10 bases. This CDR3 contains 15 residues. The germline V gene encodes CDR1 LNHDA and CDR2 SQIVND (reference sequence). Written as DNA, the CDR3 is TGTGCCAGTAGTAGGGGACCCTCCTCCTACAATGAGCAGTTCTTC. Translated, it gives CASSRGPSSYNEQFF. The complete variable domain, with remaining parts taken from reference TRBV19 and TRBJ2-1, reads DGGITQSPKYLFRKEGQNVTLSCEQNLNHDAMYWYRQDPGQGLRLIYYSQIVNDFQKGDIAEGYSVSREKKESFPLTVTSAQKNPTAFYLCASSRGPSSYNEQFFGPGTRLTVL.

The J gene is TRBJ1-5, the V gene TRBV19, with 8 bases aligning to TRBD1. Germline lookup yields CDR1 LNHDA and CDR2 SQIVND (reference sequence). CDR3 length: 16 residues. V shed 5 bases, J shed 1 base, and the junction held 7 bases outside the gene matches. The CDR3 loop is CASSSPDRASNQPQHF. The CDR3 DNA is TGTGCCAGTAGTTCTCCGGACAGGGCAAGCAATCAGCCCCAGCATTTT.

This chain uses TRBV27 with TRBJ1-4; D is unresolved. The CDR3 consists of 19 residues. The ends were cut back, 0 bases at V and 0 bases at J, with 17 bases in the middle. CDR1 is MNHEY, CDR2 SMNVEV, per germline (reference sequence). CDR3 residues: CASSLSWLIKGATNEKLFF. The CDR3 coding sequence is TGTGCCAGCAGTTTATCGTGGCTGATCAAAGGAGCAACTAATGAAAAACTGTTTTTT.

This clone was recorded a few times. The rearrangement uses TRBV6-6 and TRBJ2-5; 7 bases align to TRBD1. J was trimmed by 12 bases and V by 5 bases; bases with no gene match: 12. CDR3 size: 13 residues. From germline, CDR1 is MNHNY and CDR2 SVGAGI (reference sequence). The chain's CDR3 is CASSTGTDSRKYF. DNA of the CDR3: TGTGCCAGCAGTACCGGGACAGACTCCCGGAAGTACTTC.

The DNA of the CDR3 is TGTGCCTGGGAATCCGGGACAGGGAAGTACGAGCAGTACTTC. It encodes CAWESGTGKYEQYF. The chain combines TRBV30 with TRBJ2-7; 9 bases map to TRBD1. From germline, CDR1 is GTSNPN and CDR2 SVGIG (reference sequence). The CDR3 extends over 14 amino acids. V was pared by 5 bases and J by 4 bases, with 9 bases of the junction left unmatched.

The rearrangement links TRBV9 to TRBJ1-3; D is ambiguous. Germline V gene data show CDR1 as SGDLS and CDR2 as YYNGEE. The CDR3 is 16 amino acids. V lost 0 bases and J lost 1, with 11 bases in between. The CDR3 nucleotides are TGTGCCAGCAGCGTAGAAAGGGTGGGATCTGGAAACACCATATATTTT. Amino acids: CASSVERVGSGNTIYF. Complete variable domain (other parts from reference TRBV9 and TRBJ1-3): DSGVTQTPKHLITATGQRVTLRCSPRSGDLSVYWYQQSLDQGLQFLIQYYNGEERAKGNILERFSAQQFPDLHSELNLSSLELGDSALYFCASSVERVGSGNTIYFGEGSWLTVV.

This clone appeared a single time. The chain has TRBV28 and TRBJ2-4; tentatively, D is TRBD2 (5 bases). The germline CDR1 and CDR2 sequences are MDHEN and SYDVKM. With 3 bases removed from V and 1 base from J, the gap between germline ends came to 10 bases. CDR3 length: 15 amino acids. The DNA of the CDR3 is TGTGCCAGCAGTTTGAGGGTCGGGGCCAAAAACATTCAGTACTTC. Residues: CASSLRVGAKNIQYF.

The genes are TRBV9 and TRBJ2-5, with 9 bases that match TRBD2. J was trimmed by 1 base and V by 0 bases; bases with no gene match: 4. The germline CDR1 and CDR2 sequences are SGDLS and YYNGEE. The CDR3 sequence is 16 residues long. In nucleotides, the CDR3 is TGTGCCAGCAGCGTAGGACTAGCGGTCCCCCAAGAGACCCAGTACTTC. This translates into CASSVGLAVPQETQYF. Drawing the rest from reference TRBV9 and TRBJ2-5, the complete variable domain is DSGVTQTPKHLITATGQRVTLRCSPRSGDLSVYWYQQSLDQGLQFLIQYYNGEERAKGNILERFSAQQFPDLHSELNLSSLELGDSALYFCASSVGLAVPQETQYFGPGTRLLVL.